This T cell receptor beta chain emerged from a study of OX40 agonist ivuxolimab in advanced cancers. Study as a whole: Patients received the agonistic anti-OX40 (CD134) antibody ivuxolimab. Among those enrolled, mean age was approximately 62 years (range about 23 to 80) and over 70% were male. Ivuxolimab doses were 0.01, 0.1, 0.3, 1.5, 3 or 10 mg/kg every 2 weeks.

Here immunoSEQ multiplex PCR was the method, and the copy in TCRdb shows in-frame clones only, minus some. The table has approximately 59,000 clones, more than 80% seen once. Source: CD4+ or CD8+ T cells sorted from blood, taken in a trial of the OX40 agonist ivuxolimab. The origin of this receptor is an adult with an advanced solid tumor such as melanoma, head and neck, liver or kidney cancer.

CDR3 in DNA: TGTGCCAGTAGTATAGGTGGCCTAGGAGAGGAGCAGTACTTC. This codes for CASSIGGLGEEQYF. The V call is TRBV19, the J call TRBJ2-7; D call uncertain. The V gene lost 1 base and the J gene lost 7 bases, with 14 bases spanning the gap. This CDR3 is 14 amino acids long. The germline V gene has CDR1 LNHDA and CDR2 SQIVND (reference sequence).